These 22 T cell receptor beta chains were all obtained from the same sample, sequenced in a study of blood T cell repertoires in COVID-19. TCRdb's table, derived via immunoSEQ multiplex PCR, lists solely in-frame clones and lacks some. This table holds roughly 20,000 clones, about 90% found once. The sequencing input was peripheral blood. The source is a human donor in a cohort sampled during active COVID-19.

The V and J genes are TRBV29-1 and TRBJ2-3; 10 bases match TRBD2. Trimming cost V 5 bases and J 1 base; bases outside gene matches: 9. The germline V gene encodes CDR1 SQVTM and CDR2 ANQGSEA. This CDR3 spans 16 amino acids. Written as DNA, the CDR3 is TGCAGCGTTCTTCTAGCGGGAGCCCGGGGCACAGATACGCAGTATTTT. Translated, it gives CSVLLAGARGTDTQYF.

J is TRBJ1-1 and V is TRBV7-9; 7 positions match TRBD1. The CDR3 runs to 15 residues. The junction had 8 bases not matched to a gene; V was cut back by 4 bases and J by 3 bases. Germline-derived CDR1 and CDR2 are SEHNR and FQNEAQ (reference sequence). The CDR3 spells CASSSPGGSDTEAFF. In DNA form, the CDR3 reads TGTGCCAGCAGCTCCCCAGGGGGTAGTGACACTGAAGCTTTCTTT.

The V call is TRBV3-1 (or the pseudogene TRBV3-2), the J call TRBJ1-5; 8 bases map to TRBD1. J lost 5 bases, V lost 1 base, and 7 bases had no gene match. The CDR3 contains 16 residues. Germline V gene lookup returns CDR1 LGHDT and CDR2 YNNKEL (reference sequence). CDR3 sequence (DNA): TGTGCCAGCAGCCAAGGAGGAGGACAGGGTTATCAGCCCCAGCATTTT. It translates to CASSQGGGQGYQPQHF.

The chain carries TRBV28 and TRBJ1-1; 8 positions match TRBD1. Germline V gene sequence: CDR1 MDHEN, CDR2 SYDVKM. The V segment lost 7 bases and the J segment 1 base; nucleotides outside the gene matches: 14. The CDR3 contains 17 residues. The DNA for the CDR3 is TGTGCCAGCACCACTTTAGAGACAGGGGTGGAGAACACTGAAGCTTTCTTT. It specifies CASTTLETGVENTEAFF. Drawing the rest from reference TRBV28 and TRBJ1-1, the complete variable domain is DVKVTQSSRYLVKRTGEKVFLECVQDMDHENMFWYRQDPGLGLRLIYFSYDVKMKEKGDIPEGYSVSREKKERFSLILESASTNQTSMYLCASTTLETGVENTEAFFGQGTRLTVV.

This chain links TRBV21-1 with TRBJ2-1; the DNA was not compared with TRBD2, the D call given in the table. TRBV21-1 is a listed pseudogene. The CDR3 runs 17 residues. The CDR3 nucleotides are TGTGCCAGCAGCAAAGTTCTAGTGCCTAGCTCCTACAATGAGCAGTTCTTC. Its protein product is CASSKVLVPSSYNEQFF.

Here the CDR3 DNA reads TGTGCCAGCAGCCTCCCTGGGCGGGTGGAGACCCAGTACTTC. This encodes CASSLPGRVETQYF. V and J are TRBV9 and TRBJ2-5; perhaps TRBD2 as D (5 bases). CDR3 length: 14 amino acids. With 4 bases removed from V and 5 bases from J, the gap between germline ends came to 15 bases. Per the germline V gene, CDR1 is SGDLS and CDR2 is YYNGEE. Complete variable domain (other parts from reference TRBV9 and TRBJ2-5): DSGVTQTPKHLITATGQRVTLRCSPRSGDLSVYWYQQSLDQGLQFLIQYYNGEERAKGNILERFSAQQFPDLHSELNLSSLELGDSALYFCASSLPGRVETQYFGPGTRLLVL.

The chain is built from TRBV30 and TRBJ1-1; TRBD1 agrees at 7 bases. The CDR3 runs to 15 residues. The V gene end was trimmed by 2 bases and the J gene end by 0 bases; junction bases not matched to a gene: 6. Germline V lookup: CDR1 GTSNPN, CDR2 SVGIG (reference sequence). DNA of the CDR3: TGTGCCTGGAGTAAAAAGGGACAGTTGAACACTGAAGCTTTCTTT. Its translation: CAWSKKGQLNTEAFF.

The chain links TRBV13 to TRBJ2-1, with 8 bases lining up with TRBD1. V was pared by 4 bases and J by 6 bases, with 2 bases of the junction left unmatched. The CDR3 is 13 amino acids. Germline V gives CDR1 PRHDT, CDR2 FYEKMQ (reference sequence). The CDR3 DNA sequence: TGTGCCAGCAGCTCCGGGACAGGCAATGAGCAGTTCTTC. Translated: CASSSGTGNEQFF. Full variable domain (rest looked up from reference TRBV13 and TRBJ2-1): AAGVIQSPRHLIKEKRETATLKCYPIPRHDTVYWYQQGPGQDPQFLISFYEKMQSDKGSIPDRFSAQQFSDYHSELNMSSLELGDSALYFCASSSGTGNEQFFGPGTRLTVL.

In DNA form, the CDR3 reads TGCGCCAGCAGCCAAGATTTTGGGCAGGGGAATCAGCCCCAGCATTTT. Translating gives CASSQDFGQGNQPQHF. This chain joins TRBV4-1 and TRBJ1-5; D might be TRBD1 (6 bases). Germline assignment: CDR1 MGHRA and CDR2 YSYEKL. The length of the CDR3 is 16 residues. Trimming cost V 0 bases and J 4 bases, with 13 bases left between them.

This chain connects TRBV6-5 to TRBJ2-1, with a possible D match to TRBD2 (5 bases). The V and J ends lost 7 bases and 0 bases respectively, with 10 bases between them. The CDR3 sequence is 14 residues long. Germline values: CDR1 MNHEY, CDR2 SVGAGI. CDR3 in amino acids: CASNRGSSYNEQFF. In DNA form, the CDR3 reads TGTGCCAGCAACCGGGGAAGCTCCTACAATGAGCAGTTCTTC.

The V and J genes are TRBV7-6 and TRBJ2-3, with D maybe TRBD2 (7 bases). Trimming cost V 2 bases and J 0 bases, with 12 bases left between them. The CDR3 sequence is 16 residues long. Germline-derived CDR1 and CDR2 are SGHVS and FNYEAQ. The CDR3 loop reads CASSLRGGESTDTQYF. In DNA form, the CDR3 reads TGTGCCAGCAGCTTAAGGGGGGGAGAGAGCACAGATACGCAGTATTTT.

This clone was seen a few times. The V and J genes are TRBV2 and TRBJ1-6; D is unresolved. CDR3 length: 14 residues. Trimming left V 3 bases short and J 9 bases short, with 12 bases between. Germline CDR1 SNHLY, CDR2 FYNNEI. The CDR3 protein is CASSERRLASPLHF. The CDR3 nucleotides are TGTGCCAGCAGTGAGCGCAGGCTGGCTTCACCCCTCCACTTT.

CDR3 protein: CASSLGLKGYEQYF. The CDR3 region has the DNA TGTGCCAGCAGCTTGGGACTGAAGGGTTACGAGCAGTACTTC. The chain uses TRBV7-9 and TRBJ2-7, with D possibly being TRBD2 (6 bases). The CDR3 sequence is 14 residues long. Trimming stripped 3 bases from V and 4 bases from J, with 13 bases between. The germline V gene encodes CDR1 SEHNR and CDR2 FQNEAQ (reference sequence).

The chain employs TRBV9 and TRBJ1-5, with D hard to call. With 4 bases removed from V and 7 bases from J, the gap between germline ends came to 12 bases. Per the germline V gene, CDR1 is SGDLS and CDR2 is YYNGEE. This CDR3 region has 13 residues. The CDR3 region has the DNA TGTGCCAGCAGCCCCGACTTGACCCAGCCCCAGCATTTT. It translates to CASSPDLTQPQHF.

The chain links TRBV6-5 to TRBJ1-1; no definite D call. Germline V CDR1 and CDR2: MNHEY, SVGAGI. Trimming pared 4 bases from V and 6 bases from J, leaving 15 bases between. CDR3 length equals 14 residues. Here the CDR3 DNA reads TGTGCCAGCAGTTCTCCCAGAGAGGAGCCTGAAGCTTTCTTT. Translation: CASSSPREEPEAFF.

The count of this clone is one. CDR3 DNA: TGCGCCAGCAGCCCCAGGACCGGGACAGAATATGGCTACACCTTC. This encodes CASSPRTGTEYGYTF. The V gene is TRBV5-1, the J gene TRBJ1-2, with 7 bases that match TRBD1. V trimming: 4 bases; J trimming: 5 bases; junction bases outside the gene matches: 11. Germline CDR1 and CDR2: SGHRS and YFSETQ. The CDR3 contains 15 residues.

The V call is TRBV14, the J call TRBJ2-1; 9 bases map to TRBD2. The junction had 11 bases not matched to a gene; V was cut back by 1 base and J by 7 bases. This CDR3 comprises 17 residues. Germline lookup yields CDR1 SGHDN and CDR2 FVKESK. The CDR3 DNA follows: TGTGCCAGCAGCCAAGTAGTAGTTGCGGGAGGGGTAAATGAGCAGTTCTTC. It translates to CASSQVVVAGGVNEQFF.

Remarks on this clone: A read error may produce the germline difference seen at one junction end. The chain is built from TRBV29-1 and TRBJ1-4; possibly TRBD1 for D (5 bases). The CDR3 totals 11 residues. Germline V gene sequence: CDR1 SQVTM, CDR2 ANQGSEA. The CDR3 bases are TGTGGGGCGCCAACTAATGAAAAACTGTTTTTT. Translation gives CGAPTNEKLFF.

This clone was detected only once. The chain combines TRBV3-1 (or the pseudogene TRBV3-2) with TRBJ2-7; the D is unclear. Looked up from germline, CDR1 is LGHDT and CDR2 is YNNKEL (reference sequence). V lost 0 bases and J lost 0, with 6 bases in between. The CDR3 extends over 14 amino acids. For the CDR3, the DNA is TGTGCCAGCAGCCAAGAACGCAGCTCCTACGAGCAGTACTTC. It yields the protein CASSQERSSYEQYF.

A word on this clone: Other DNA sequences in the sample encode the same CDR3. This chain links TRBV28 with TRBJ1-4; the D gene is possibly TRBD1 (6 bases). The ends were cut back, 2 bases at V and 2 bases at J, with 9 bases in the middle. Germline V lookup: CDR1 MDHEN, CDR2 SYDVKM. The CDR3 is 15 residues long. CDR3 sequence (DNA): TGTGCCAGCAGTTTAGGGGGGGCCACTAATGAAAAACTGTTTTTT. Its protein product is CASSLGGATNEKLFF.

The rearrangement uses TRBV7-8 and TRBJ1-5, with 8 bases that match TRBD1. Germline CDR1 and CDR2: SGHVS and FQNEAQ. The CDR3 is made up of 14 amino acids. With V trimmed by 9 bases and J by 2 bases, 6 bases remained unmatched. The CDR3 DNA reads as TGTGCCAGTAACAGGGGGGCTGGCAATCAGCCCCAGCATTTT. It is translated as CASNRGAGNQPQHF.

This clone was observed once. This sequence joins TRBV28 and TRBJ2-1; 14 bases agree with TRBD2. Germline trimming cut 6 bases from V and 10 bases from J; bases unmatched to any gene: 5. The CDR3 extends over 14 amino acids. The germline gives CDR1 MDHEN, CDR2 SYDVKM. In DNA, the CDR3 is TGTGCCAGCAGCGGGACTAGCGGGAGAGGGGAGCAGTTCTTC. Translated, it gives CASSGTSGRGEQFF.